The 15 T cell receptor beta chains reported below all come from one sample, sequenced in a study of blood T cell repertoires in COVID-19. Produced via immunoSEQ multiplex PCR; TCRdb's table is partial and in-frame only. The repertoire holds about 68,000 clones, with approximately 80% as singletons. Sequenced material: peripheral blood. Every receptor here comes from an elderly man with acute or convalescent COVID-19.

The chain couples TRBV7-2 to TRBJ2-5; perhaps TRBD2 as D (6 bases). The CDR3 is 13 amino acids. V gave up 6 bases and J gave up 4 bases, with 12 bases separating them. Germline V gene lookup returns CDR1 SGHTA and CDR2 FQGNSA. The CDR3 region has the DNA TGTGCCAGCAGTCTCGGGACTCCAGAGACCCAGTACTTC. Translated, it gives CASSLGTPETQYF.

The V call is TRBV7-2, the J call TRBJ2-7; 9 positions agree with TRBD1. V trimming: 2 bases; J trimming: 4 bases; junction bases outside the gene matches: 12. Germline lookup yields CDR1 SGHTA and CDR2 FQGNSA. This CDR3 region has 17 residues. CDR3 bases: TGTGCCAGCAGCTTAACAGGTCGACAGGGGGTTGGGTACGAGCAGTACTTC. This sequence encodes CASSLTGRQGVGYEQYF.

V and J are TRBV30 and TRBJ2-5, with a possible D match to TRBD1 (5 bases). V was trimmed by 1 base and J by 5 bases, leaving 8 bases between them. Per germline, CDR1 GTSNPN and CDR2 SVGIG (reference sequence). The CDR3 sequence is 12 residues long. CDR3 sequence (DNA): TGTGCCTGGAGTGGGGGCTGGGAGACCCAGTACTTC. It translates to CAWSGGWETQYF.

J is TRBJ2-1 and V is TRBV5-5; 14 bases are shared with TRBD2. The germline CDR1 and CDR2 sequences are SGHKS and YYEKEE (reference sequence). The CDR3 has 19 amino acids. Losses at the gene ends were 1 base for V and 0 bases for J; bases not matched to a gene: 6. CDR3 bases: TGTGCCAGCAGCTTGCCCCCGGGACTAGCGGGGGCCTCCTACAATGAGCAGTTCTTC. Translating it yields CASSLPPGLAGASYNEQFF.

CDR3 DNA sequence: TGTGCCAGCAGCTTAGCTAGGGGTGGGGCGGCGAGAGGTGAAAAACTGTTTTTT. It is translated as CASSLARGGAARGEKLFF. V is TRBV7-2 and J is TRBJ1-4, with D perhaps TRBD1 (5 bases). The CDR3 totals 18 residues. Looked up from germline, CDR1 is SGHTA and CDR2 is FQGNSA. Trimming left V 0 bases short and J 7 bases short, with 21 bases between.

This chain uses TRBV4-1 with TRBJ1-5; unclear D gene. V lost 1 base and J lost 0, with 10 bases in between. The CDR3 runs 16 residues. Per the germline V gene, CDR1 is MGHRA and CDR2 is YSYEKL. The CDR3, as DNA: TGCGCCAGCAGCCAAGGGTGGCAGGCTAGCAATCAGCCCCAGCATTTT. Translating gives CASSQGWQASNQPQHF.

V usage is TRBV5-4 and J usage is TRBJ2-2; possible D gene TRBD1, 6 bases. Germline V gene sequence: CDR1 SGHNT, CDR2 YYREEE (reference sequence). The germline V and J ends were trimmed by 3 bases and 2 bases, with 14 bases remaining between them. CDR3 length: 16 amino acids. The CDR3, as DNA: TGTGCCAGCAGCTCCAGCCCGGACAGAAACACCGGGGAGCTGTTTTTT. Translated: CASSSSPDRNTGELFF.

This clone was observed a few times. The rearrangement joins TRBV18 to TRBJ1-4; no definite D call. With 4 bases removed from V and 3 bases from J, the gap between germline ends came to 6 bases. The CDR3 consists of 13 residues. Germline CDR1 is KGHSH and CDR2 is LQKENI. CDR3 protein: CASSRGPNEKLFF. CDR3 nucleotides: TGTGCCAGCTCACGAGGCCCTAATGAAAAACTGTTTTTT.

The V gene is TRBV7-9, the J gene TRBJ2-7, with 7 bases identical to TRBD1. Germline CDR1 is SEHNR and CDR2 is FQNEAQ (reference sequence). The length of the CDR3 is 15 residues. V trimming: 5 bases; J trimming: 0 bases; junction bases outside the gene matches: 7. CDR3 coding DNA: TGTGCCAGCAGCGTTCTCCGGGACAGCTCCTACGAGCAGTACTTC. Its translation: CASSVLRDSSYEQYF.

V usage is TRBV5-5 and J usage is TRBJ1-6; 10 nucleotides align to TRBD1. The V segment lost 1 base and the J segment 4 bases; nucleotides outside the gene matches: 2. The CDR3 sequence is 16 residues long. Germline CDR1 is SGHKS and CDR2 is YYEKEE (reference sequence). This CDR3 is CASSLRQGAYNSPLHF. CDR3 nucleotides: TGTGCCAGCAGCTTGAGACAGGGGGCGTATAATTCACCCCTCCACTTT.

In this sample, this clone turned up a few times. The V and J genes are TRBV5-1 and TRBJ2-7; TRBD1 agrees at 9 bases. CDR1 is SGHRS and CDR2 is YFSETQ in the germline V gene. V shed 0 bases and J 4 bases; nucleotides not matched to a gene: 5. CDR3 length equals 15 residues. As DNA, the CDR3 is TGCGCCAGCAGCTTGGACGGACAGGGGTTTTACGAGCAGTACTTC. This sequence encodes CASSLDGQGFYEQYF.

V gene TRBV28 combines with J gene TRBJ1-1; weak D call: TRBD1 (6 bases). The CDR3 totals 17 residues. V dropped 5 bases and J dropped 1 base, with 20 bases sitting between them. The germline CDR1 and CDR2 sequences are MDHEN and SYDVKM. The CDR3 nucleotides read TGTGCCAGCAGTCAACACGGACTTTCACAGGGGAACACTGAAGCTTTCTTT. This gives the protein CASSQHGLSQGNTEAFF.

V usage is TRBV7-6 and J usage is TRBJ1-3; D is unresolved. Trimming cost V 0 bases and J 2 bases, with 5 bases left between them. The CDR3 covers 14 residues. CDR1 and CDR2 from the germline V gene are SGHVS and FNYEAQ. CDR3 residues: CASSLAPAGNTIYF. The CDR3 DNA sequence: TGTGCCAGCAGCTTAGCTCCAGCTGGAAACACCATATATTTT.

The rearrangement uses TRBV25-1 and TRBJ1-4, with D unclear. The CDR3 is made up of 15 amino acids. Trimming left V 1 base short and J 8 bases short, with 14 bases between. The germline CDR1 and CDR2 sequences are MGHDK and SYGVNS. The CDR3 DNA reads as TGTGCCAGCAGTGAATTCGAAGGCCTCGGGGAAAAACTGTTTTTT. This encodes CASSEFEGLGEKLFF.

The chain carries TRBV3-1 (or the pseudogene TRBV3-2) and TRBJ2-1; maybe TRBD1 (5 bases). From germline, CDR1 is LGHDT and CDR2 YNNKEL (reference sequence). CDR3 size: 14 residues. V shed 4 bases and J shed 0 bases, with 7 bases lying between them. The CDR3 protein is CASSLTGSYNEQFF. CDR3 coding DNA: TGTGCCAGCAGCCTTACAGGCTCCTACAATGAGCAGTTCTTC.